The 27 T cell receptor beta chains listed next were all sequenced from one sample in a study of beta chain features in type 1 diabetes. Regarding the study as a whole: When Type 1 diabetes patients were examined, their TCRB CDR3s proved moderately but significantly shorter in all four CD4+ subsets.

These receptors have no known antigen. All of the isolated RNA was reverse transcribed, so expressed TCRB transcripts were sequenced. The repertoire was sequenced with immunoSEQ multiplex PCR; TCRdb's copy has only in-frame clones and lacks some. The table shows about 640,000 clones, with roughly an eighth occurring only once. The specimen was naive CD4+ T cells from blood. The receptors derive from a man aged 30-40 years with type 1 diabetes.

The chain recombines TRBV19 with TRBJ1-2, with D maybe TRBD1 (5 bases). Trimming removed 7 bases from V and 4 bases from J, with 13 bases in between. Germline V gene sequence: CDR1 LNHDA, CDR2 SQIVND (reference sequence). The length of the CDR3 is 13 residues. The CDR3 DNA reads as TGTGCCAGTACCACCGGGACGGCCTATGGCTACACCTTC. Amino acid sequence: CASTTGTAYGYTF.

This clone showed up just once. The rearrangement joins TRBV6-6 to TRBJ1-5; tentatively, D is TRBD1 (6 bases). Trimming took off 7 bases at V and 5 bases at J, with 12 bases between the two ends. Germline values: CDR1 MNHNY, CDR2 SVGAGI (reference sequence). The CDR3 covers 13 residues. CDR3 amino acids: CASNNDRYQPQHF. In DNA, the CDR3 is TGTGCCAGCAATAATGACAGGTATCAGCCCCAGCATTTT.

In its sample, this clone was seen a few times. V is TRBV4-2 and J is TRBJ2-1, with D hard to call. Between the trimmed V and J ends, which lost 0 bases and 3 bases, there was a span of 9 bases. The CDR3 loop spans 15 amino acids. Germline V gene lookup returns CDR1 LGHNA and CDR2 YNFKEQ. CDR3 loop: CASSQETSDYNEQFF. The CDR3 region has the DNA TGTGCCAGCAGCCAAGAAACTTCGGACTACAATGAGCAGTTCTTC.

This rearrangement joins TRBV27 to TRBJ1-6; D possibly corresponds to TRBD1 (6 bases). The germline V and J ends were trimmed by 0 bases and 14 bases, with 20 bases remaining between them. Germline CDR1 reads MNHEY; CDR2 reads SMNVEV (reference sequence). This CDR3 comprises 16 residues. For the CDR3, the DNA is TGTGCCAGCAGTTTATCTAGTCGGGGGGGCCAGTTGGCCCTCCACTTT. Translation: CASSLSSRGGQLALHF.

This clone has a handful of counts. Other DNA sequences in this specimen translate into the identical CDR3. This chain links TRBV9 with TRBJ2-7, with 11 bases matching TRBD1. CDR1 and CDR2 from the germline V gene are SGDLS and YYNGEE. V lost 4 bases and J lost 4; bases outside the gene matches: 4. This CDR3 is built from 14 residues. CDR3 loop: CASSTGTGGYEQYF. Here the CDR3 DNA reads TGTGCCAGCAGCACCGGGACAGGGGGTTACGAGCAGTACTTC.

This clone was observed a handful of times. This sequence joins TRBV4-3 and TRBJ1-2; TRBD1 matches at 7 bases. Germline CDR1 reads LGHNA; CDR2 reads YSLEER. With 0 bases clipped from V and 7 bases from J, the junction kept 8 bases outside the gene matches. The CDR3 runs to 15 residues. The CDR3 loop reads CASSQEVSTGIGYTF. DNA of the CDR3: TGCGCCAGCAGCCAAGAAGTCTCGACAGGGATTGGCTACACCTTC.

CDR3 sequence reads: CASSIGTGTYEQYF. CDR3 bases: TGTGCCAGCAGTATCGGGACCGGTACCTACGAGCAGTACTTC. The chain joins TRBV6-6 to TRBJ2-7; either TRBD1 or TRBD2 may supply D (5 bases each). The length of the CDR3 is 14 residues. V lost 5 bases to trimming and J lost 2 bases, with 13 bases between them. Germline V CDR1 and CDR2: MNHNY, SVGAGI (reference sequence).

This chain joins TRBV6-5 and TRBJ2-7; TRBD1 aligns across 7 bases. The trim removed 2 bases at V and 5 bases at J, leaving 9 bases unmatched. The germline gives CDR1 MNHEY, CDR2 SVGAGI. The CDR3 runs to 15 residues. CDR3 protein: CASSYIVEQGNEQYF. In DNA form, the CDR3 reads TGTGCCAGCAGTTACATTGTGGAACAGGGGAACGAGCAGTACTTC.

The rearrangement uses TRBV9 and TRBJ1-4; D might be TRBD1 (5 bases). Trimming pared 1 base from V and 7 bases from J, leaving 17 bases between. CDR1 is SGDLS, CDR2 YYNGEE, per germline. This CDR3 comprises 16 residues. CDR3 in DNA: TGTGCCAGCAGCGTATCGACCAGGGAATCGAGTGAAAAACTGTTTTTT. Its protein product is CASSVSTRESSEKLFF.

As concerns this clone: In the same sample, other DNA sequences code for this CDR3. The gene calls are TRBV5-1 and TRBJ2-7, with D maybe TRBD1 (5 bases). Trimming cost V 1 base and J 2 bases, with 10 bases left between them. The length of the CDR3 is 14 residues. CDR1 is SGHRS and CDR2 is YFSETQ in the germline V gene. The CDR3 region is CASSLTGDTYEQYF. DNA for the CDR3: TGCGCCAGCAGCTTGACAGGAGATACCTACGAGCAGTACTTC.

The CDR3 sequence: CAWGQAGGNIQYF. CDR3 nucleotide sequence: TGTGCCTGGGGACAGGCAGGGGGGAACATTCAGTACTTC. The chain combines TRBV30 with TRBJ2-4, with a possible D match to TRBD1 (7 bases). This CDR3 has 13 amino acids. The germline V and J ends were trimmed by 5 bases and 7 bases, with 15 bases remaining between them. CDR1 and CDR2 from the germline V gene are GTSNPN and SVGIG (reference sequence).

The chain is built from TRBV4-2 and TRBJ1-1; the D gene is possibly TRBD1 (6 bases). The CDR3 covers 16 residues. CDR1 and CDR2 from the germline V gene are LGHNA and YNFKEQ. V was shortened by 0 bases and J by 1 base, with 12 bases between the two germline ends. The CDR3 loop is CASSQEGKGENTEAFF. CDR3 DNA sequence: TGTGCCAGCAGCCAAGAAGGCAAGGGGGAGAACACTGAAGCTTTCTTT.

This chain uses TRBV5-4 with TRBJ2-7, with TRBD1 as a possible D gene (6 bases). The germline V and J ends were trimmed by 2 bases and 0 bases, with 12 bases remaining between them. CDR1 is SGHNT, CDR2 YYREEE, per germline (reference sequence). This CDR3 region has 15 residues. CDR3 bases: TGTGCCAGCAGCTTTGGACAGTTTAGCTCCTACGAGCAGTACTTC. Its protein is CASSFGQFSSYEQYF.

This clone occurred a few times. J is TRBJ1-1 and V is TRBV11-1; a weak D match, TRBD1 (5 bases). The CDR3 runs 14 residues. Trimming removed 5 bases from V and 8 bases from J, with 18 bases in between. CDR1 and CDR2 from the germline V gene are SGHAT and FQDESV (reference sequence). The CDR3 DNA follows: TGTGCCAGCAGCCCAAGCGGGGGTTGGCGGGAAGCTTTCTTT. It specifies CASSPSGGWREAFF.

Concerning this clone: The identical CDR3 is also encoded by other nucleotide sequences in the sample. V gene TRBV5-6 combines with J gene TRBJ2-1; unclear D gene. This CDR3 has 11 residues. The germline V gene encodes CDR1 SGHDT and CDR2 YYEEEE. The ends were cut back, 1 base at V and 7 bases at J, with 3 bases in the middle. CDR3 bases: TGTGCCAGCAGCTTGATGAATGAGCAGTTCTTC. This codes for CASSLMNEQFF.

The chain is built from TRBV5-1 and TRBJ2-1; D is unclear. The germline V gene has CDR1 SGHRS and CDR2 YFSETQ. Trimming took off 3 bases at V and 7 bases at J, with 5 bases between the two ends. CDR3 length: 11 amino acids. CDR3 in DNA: TGCGCCAGCAGCTCAAGGAATGAGCAGTTCTTC. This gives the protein CASSSRNEQFF.

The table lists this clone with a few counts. This CDR3 reads CASSLAFSVNNEQFF. The CDR3 coding sequence is TGTGCCAGCAGCTTAGCGTTCTCCGTTAACAATGAGCAGTTCTTC. The rearrangement uses TRBV7-9 and TRBJ2-1; D remains unclear. This CDR3 region has 15 residues. Trimming cost V 0 bases and J 5 bases, with 11 bases left between them. Germline V lookup: CDR1 SEHNR, CDR2 FQNEAQ (reference sequence). The whole variable domain, remainder taken from reference TRBV7-9 and TRBJ2-1, is DTGVSQNPRHKITKRGQNVTFRCDPISEHNRLYWYRQTLGQGPEFLTYFQNEAQLEKSRLLSDRFSAERPKGSFSTLEIQRTEQGDSAMYLCASSLAFSVNNEQFFGPGTRLTVL.

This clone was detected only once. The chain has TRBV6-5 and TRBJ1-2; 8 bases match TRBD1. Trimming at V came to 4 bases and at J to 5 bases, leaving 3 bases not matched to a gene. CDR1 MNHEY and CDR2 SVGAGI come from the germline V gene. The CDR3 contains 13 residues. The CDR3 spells CASSLDRAYGYTF. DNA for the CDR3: TGTGCCAGCAGTTTGGACAGGGCTTATGGCTACACCTTC.

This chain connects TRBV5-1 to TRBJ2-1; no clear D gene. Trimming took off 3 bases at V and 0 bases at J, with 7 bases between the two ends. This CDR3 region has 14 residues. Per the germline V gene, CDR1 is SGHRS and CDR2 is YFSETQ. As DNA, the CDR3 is TGCGCCAGCAGCTACACCCACTCCTACAATGAGCAGTTCTTC. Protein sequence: CASSYTHSYNEQFF.

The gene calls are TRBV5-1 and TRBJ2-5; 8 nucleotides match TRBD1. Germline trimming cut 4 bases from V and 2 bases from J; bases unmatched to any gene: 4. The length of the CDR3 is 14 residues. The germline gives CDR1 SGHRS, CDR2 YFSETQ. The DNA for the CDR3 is TGCGCCAGCAGCATGGGACAGGATCAAGAGACCCAGTACTTC. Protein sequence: CASSMGQDQETQYF.

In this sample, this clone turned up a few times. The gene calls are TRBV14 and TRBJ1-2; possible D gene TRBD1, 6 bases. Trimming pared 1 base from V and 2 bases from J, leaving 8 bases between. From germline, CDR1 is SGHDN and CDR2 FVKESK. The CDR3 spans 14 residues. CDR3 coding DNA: TGTGCCAGCAGCCAAGTAGGACAGAACTATGGCTACACCTTC. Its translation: CASSQVGQNYGYTF.

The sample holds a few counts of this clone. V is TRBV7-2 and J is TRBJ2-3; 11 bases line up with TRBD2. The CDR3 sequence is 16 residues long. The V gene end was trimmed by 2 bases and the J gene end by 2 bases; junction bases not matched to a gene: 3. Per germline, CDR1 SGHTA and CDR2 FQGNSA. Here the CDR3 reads CASSLTSGGVTDTQYF. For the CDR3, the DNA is TGTGCCAGCAGCTTAACTAGCGGGGGAGTCACAGATACGCAGTATTTT. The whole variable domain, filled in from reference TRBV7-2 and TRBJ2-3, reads GAGVSQSPSNKVTEKGKDVELRCDPISGHTALYWYRQSLGQGLEFLIYFQGNSAPDKSGLPSDRFSAERTGGSVSTLTIQRTQQEDSAVYLCASSLTSGGVTDTQYFGPGTRLTVL.

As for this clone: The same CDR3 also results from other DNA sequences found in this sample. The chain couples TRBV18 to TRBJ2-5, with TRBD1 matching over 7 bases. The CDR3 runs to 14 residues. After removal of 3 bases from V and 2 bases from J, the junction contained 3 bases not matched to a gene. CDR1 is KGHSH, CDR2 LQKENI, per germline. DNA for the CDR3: TGTGCCAGCTCACCGTCCAGGGGGCAAGAGACCCAGTACTTC. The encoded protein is CASSPSRGQETQYF.

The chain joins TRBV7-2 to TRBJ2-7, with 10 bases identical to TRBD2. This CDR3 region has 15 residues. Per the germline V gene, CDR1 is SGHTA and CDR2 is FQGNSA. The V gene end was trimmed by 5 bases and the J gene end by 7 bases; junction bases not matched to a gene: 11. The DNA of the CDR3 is TGTGCCAGCAGCCCCGAGAGTAGCGGGAGGAGAGAGCAGTACTTC. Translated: CASSPESSGRREQYF.

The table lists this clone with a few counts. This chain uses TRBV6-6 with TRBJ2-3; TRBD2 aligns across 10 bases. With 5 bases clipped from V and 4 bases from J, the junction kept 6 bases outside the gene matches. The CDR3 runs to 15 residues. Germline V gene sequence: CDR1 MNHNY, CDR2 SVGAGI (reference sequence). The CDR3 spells CASSLSGGAADTQYF. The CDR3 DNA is TGTGCCAGCAGTCTGAGCGGGGGGGCCGCAGATACGCAGTATTTT.

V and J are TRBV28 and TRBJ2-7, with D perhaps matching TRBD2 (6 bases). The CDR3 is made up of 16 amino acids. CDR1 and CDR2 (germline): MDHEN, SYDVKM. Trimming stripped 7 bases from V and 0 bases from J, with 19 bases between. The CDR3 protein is CASTHQGLPSSYEQYF. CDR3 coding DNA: TGTGCCAGCACCCACCAAGGACTACCAAGCTCCTACGAGCAGTACTTC.

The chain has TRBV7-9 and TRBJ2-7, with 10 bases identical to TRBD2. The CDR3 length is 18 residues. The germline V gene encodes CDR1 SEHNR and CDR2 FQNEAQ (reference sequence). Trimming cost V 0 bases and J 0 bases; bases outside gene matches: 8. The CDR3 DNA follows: TGTGCCAGCAGCTTAGCAAGGGCTAGCGGGGGATCCTCCTACGAGCAGTACTTC. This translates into CASSLARASGGSSYEQYF.